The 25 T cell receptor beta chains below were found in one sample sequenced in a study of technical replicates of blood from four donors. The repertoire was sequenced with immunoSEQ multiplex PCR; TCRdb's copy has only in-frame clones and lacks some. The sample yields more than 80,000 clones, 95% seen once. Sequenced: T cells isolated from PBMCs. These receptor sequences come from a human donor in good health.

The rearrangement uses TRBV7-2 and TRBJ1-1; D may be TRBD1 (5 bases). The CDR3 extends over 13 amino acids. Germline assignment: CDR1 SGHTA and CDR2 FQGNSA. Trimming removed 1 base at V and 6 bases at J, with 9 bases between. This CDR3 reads CASSLDAGAEAFF. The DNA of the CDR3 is TGTGCCAGCAGCTTAGACGCGGGGGCTGAAGCTTTCTTT.

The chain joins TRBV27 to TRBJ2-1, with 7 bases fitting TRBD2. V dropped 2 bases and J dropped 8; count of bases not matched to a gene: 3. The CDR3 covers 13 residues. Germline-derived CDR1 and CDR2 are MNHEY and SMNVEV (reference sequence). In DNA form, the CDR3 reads TGTGCCAGCAGTTTAGTACGGGGGGATGAGCAGTTCTTC. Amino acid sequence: CASSLVRGDEQFF.

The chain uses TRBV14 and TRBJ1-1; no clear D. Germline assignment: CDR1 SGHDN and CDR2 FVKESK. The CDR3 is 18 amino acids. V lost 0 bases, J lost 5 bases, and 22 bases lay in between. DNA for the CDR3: TGTGCCAGCAGCCAAGATAATAGCACGTGGGCGAGGAGGACTGAAGCTTTCTTT. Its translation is CASSQDNSTWARRTEAFF.

In DNA, the CDR3 is TGTGCCAGCAGCCCCGCCCCAGGGGCCTACGAGCAGTACTTC. Protein sequence: CASSPAPGAYEQYF. The chain uses TRBV9 and TRBJ2-7; the D gene is possibly TRBD1 (6 bases). CDR3 length: 14 residues. Trimming took 4 bases from V and 2 from J, leaving 13 bases between them. Looked up from germline, CDR1 is SGDLS and CDR2 is YYNGEE. Together with reference TRBV9 and TRBJ2-7, the CDR3 gives the full variable domain: DSGVTQTPKHLITATGQRVTLRCSPRSGDLSVYWYQQSLDQGLQFLIQYYNGEERAKGNILERFSAQQFPDLHSELNLSSLELGDSALYFCASSPAPGAYEQYFGPGTRLTVT.

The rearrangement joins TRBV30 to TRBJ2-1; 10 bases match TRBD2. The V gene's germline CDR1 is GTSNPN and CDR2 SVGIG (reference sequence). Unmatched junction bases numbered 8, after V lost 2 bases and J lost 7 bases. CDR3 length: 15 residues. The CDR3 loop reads CAWSQLAGVANEQFF. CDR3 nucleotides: TGTGCCTGGAGTCAGCTAGCGGGAGTGGCTAATGAGCAGTTCTTC.

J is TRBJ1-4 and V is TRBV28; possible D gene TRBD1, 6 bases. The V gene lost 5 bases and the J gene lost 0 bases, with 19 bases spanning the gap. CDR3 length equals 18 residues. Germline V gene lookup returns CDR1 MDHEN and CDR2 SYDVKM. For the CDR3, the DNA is TGTGCCAGCAGTACATCAACCCCCCCAGGGGCAACTAATGAAAAACTGTTTTTT. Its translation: CASSTSTPPGATNEKLFF.

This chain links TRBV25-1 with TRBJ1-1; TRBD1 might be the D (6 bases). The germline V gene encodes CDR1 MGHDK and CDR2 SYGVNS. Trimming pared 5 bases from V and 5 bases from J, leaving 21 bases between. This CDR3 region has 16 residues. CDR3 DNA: TGTGCCAGCAGTATCGGGGGGCTCGTACCTGGGACTGAAGCTTTCTTT. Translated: CASSIGGLVPGTEAFF.

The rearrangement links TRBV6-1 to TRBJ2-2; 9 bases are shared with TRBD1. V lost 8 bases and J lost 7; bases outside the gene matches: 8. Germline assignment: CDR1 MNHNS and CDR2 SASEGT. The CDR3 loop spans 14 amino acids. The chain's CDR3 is CASRLGQGFGELFF. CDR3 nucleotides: TGTGCCAGCCGTTTGGGACAGGGATTCGGGGAGCTGTTTTTT.

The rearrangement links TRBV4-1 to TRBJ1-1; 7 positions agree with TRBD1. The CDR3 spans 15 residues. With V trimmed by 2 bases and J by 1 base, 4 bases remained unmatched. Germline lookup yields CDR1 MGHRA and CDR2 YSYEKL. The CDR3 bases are TGCGCCAGCAGCCAATTAGGGACAGCGAACACTGAAGCTTTCTTT. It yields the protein CASSQLGTANTEAFF.

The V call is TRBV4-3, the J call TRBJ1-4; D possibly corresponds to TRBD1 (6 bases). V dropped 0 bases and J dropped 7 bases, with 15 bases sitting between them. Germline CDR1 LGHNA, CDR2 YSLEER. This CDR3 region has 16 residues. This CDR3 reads CASSQDTAGEGEKLFF. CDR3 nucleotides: TGCGCCAGCAGCCAAGATACCGCAGGGGAAGGTGAAAAACTGTTTTTT.

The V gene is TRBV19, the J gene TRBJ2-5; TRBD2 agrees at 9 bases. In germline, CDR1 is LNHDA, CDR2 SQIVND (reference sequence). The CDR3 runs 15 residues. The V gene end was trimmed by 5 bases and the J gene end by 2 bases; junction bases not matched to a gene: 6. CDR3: CASSPTLAGQETQYF. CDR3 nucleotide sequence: TGTGCCAGTAGTCCAACTCTAGCGGGACAAGAGACCCAGTACTTC.

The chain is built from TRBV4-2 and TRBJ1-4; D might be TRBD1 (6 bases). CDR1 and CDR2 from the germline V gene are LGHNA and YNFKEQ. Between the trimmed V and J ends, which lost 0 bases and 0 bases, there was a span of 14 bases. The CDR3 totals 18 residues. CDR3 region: CASSQEVGAGATNEKLFF. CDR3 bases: TGTGCCAGCAGCCAAGAAGTAGGAGCAGGGGCAACTAATGAAAAACTGTTTTTT.

CDR3 in amino acids: CASSTFAGGYNEQFF. Here the CDR3 DNA reads TGTGCCAGCAGCACTTTCGCGGGAGGGTACAATGAGCAGTTCTTC. The chain has TRBV5-6 and TRBJ2-1, with TRBD2 identical over 9 bases. The germline V gene has CDR1 SGHDT and CDR2 YYEEEE. The CDR3 spans 15 residues. V was clipped by 4 bases and J by 4 bases; unmatched bases: 6.

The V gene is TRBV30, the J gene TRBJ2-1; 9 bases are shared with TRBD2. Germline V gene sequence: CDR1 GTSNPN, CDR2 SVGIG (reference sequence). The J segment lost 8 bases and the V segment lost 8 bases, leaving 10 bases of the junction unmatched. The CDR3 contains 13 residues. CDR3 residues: CAGRTSVLHEQFF. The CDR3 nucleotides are TGTGCCGGCCGGACTAGCGTGCTCCATGAGCAGTTCTTC.

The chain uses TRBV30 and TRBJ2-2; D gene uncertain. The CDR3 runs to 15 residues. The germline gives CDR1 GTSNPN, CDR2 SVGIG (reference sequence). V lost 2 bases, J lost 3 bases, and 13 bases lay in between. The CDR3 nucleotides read TGTGCCTGGAGTACTCCATCTAGATACACCGGGGAGCTGTTTTTT. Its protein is CAWSTPSRYTGELFF.

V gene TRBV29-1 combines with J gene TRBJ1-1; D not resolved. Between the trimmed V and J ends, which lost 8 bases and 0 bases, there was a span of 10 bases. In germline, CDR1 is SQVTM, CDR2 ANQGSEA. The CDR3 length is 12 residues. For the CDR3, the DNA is TGCAGCCCGCGTATTATGAACACTGAAGCTTTCTTT. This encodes CSPRIMNTEAFF.

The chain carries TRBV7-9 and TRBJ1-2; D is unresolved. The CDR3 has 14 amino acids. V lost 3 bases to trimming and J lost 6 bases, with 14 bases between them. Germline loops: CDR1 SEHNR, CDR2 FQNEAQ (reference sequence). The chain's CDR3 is CASSFNLRVDGYTF. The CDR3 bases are TGTGCCAGCAGCTTTAACCTTCGGGTAGATGGCTACACCTTC.

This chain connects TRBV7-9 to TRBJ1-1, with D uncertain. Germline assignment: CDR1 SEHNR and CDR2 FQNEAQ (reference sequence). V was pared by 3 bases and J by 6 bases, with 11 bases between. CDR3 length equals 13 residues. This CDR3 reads CASSFLGWAEAFF. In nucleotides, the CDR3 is TGTGCCAGCAGCTTCCTAGGTTGGGCTGAAGCTTTCTTT. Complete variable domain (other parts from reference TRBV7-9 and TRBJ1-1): DTGVSQNPRHKITKRGQNVTFRCDPISEHNRLYWYRQTLGQGPEFLTYFQNEAQLEKSRLLSDRFSAERPKGSFSTLEIQRTEQGDSAMYLCASSFLGWAEAFFGQGTRLTVV.

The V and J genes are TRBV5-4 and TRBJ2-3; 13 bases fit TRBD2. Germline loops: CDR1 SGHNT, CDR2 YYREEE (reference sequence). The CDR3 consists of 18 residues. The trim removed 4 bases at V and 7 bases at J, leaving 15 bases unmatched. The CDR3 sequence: CASSIGLAGEGLVNTQYF. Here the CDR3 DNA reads TGTGCCAGCAGCATCGGACTAGCGGGAGAAGGGTTAGTAAATACGCAGTATTTT.

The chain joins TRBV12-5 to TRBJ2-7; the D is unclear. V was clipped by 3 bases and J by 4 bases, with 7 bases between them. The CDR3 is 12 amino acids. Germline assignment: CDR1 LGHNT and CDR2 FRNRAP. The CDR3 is CASGFSGYEQYF. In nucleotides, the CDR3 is TGTGCTAGTGGTTTCTCGGGTTACGAGCAGTACTTC.

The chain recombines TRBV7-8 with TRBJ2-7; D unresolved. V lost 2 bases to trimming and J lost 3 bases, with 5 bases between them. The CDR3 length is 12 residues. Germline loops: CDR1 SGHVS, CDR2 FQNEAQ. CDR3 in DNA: TGTGCCAGCAGCTTACCCCGCTACGAGCAGTACTTC. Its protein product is CASSLPRYEQYF.

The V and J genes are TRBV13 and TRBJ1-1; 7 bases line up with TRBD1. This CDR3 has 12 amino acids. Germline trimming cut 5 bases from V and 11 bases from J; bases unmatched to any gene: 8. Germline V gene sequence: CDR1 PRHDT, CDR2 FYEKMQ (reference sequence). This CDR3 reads CASSPRTGFAFF. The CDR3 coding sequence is TGTGCCAGCAGCCCAAGGACAGGTTTTGCTTTCTTT.

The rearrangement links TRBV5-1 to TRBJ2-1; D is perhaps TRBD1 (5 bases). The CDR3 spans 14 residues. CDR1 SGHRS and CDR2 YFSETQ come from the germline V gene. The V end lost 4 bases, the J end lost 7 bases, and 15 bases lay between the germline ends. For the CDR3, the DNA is TGCGCCAGCAGCATAGTTAAGACAGATAATGAGCAGTTCTTC. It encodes CASSIVKTDNEQFF.

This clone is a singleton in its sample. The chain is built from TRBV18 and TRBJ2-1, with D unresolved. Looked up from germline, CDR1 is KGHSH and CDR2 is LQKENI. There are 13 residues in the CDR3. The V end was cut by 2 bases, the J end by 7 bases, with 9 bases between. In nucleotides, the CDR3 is TGTGCCAGCTCACCAGCCCAGAAAAATGAGCAGTTCTTC. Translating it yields CASSPAQKNEQFF.

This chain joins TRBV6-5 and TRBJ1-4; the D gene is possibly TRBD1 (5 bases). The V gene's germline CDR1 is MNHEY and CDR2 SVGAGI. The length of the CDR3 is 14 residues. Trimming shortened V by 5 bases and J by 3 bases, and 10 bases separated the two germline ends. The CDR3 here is CASSRGVSNEKLFF. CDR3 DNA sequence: TGTGCCAGCAGTCGGGGGGTATCTAATGAAAAACTGTTTTTT.